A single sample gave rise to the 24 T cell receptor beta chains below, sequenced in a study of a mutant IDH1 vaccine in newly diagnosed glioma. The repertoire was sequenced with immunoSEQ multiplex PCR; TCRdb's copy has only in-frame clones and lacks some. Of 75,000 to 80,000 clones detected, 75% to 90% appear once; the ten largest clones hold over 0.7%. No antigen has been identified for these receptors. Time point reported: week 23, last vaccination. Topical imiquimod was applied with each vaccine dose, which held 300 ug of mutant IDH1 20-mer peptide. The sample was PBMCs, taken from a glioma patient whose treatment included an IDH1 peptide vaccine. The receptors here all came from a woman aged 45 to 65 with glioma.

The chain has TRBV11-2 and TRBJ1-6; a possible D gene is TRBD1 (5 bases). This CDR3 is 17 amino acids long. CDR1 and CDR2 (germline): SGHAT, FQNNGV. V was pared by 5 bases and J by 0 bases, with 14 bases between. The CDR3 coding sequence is TGTGCCAGCAGCCCATCGACAGTAAGCTCCTATAATTCACCCCTCCACTTT. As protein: CASSPSTVSSYNSPLHF.

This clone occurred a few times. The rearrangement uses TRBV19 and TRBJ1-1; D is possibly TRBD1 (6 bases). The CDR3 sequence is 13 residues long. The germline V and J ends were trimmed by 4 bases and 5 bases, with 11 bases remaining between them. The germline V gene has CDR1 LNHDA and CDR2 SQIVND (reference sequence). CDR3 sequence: CASSTDRGTEAFF. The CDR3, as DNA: TGTGCCAGTAGTACGGACAGAGGGACTGAAGCTTTCTTT.

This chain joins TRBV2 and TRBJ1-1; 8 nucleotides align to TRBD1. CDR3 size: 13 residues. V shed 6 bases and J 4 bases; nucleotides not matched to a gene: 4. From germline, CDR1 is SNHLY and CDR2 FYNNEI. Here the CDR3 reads CASRGQASTEAFF. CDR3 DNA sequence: TGTGCCAGCAGGGGACAGGCGAGCACTGAAGCTTTCTTT.

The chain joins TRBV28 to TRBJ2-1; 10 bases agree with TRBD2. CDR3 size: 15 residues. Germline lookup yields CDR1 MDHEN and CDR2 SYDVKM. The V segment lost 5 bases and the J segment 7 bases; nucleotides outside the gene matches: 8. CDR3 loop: CASSPRGSGRNEQFF. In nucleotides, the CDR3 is TGTGCCAGCAGTCCACGAGGTAGCGGGAGGAATGAGCAGTTCTTC.

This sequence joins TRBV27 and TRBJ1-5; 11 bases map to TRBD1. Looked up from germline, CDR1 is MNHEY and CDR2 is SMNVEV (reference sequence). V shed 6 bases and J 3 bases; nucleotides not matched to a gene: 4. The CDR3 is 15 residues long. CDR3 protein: CASSRTGGYNQPQHF. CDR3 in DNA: TGTGCCAGCAGCCGGACAGGGGGCTACAATCAGCCCCAGCATTTT.

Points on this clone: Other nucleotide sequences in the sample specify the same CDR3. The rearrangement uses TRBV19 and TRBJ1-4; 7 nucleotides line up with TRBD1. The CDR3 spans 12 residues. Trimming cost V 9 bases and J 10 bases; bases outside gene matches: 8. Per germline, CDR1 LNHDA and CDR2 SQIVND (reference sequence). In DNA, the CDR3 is TGTGCCAGCACCCCGACAGGGCTAAAACTGTTTTTT. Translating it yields CASTPTGLKLFF.

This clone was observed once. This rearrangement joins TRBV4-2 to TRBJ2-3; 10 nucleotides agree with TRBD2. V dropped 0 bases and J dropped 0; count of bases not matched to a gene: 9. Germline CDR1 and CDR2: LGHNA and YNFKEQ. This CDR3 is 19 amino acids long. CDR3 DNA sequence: TGTGCCAGCAGCCAAGATGCTAGCGGGGGTACACCTAGCACAGATACGCAGTATTTT. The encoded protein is CASSQDASGGTPSTDTQYF.

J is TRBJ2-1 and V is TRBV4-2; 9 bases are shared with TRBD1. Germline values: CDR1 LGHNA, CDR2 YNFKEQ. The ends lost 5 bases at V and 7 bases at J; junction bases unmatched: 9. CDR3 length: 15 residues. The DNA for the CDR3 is TGTGCCAGCAGCGAAACCGGGACAGGGATAAATGAGCAGTTCTTC. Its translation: CASSETGTGINEQFF.

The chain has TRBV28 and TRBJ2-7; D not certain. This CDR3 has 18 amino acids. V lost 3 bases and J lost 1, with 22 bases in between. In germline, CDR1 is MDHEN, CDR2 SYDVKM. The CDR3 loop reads CASSFPPPQKPKSYEQYF. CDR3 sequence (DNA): TGTGCCAGCAGTTTTCCCCCCCCGCAGAAGCCTAAATCCTACGAGCAGTACTTC.

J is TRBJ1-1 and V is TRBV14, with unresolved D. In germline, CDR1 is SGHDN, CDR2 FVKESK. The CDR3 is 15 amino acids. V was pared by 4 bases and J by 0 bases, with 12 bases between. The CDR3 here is CASSLLGVMNTEAFF. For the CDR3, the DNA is TGTGCCAGCAGCCTCCTTGGGGTTATGAACACTGAAGCTTTCTTT. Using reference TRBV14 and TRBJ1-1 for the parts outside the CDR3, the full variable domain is EAGVTQFPSHSVIEKGQTVTLRCDPISGHDNLYWYRRVMGKEIKFLLHFVKESKQDESGMPNNRFLAERTGGTYSTLKVQPAELEDSGVYFCASSLLGVMNTEAFFGQGTRLTVV.

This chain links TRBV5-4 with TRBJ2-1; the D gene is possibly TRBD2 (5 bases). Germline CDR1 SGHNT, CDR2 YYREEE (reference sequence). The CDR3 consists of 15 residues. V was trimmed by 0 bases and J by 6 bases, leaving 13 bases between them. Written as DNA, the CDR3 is TGTGCCAGCAGCTTGGTGACTCGTGGAGGCAATGAGCAGTTCTTC. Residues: CASSLVTRGGNEQFF.

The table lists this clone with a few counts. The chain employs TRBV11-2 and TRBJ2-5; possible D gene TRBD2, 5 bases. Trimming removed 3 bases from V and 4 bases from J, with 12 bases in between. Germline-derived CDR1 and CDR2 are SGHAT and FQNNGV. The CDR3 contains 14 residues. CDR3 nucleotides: TGTGCCAGCAGCTTCGGGGTAGTGAGAGAGACCCAGTACTTC. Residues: CASSFGVVRETQYF.

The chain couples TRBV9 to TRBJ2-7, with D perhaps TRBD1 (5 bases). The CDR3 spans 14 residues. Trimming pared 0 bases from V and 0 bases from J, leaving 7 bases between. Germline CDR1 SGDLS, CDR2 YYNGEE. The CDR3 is CASSVGQFSYEQYF. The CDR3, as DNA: TGTGCCAGCAGCGTAGGACAGTTCTCCTACGAGCAGTACTTC.

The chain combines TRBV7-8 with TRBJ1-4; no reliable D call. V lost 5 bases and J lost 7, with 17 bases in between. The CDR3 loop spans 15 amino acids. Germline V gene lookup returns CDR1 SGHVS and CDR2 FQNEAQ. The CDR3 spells CASSPGTFLAEKLFF. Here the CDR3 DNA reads TGTGCCAGCAGCCCCGGAACCTTCTTGGCTGAAAAACTGTTTTTT.

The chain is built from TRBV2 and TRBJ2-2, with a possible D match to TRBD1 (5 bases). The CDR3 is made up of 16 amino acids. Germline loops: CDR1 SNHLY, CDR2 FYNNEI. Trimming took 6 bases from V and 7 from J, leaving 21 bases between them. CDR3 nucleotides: TGTGCCAGCAGCAGACTCGCTCAGGGCCGCCTCGGGGAGCTGTTTTTT. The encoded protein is CASSRLAQGRLGELFF. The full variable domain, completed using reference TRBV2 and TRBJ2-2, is EPEVTQTPSHQVTQMGQEVILRCVPISNHLYFYWYRQILGQKVEFLVSFYNNEISEKSEIFDDQFSVERPDGSNFTLKIRSTKLEDSAMYFCASSRLAQGRLGELFFGEGSRLTVL.

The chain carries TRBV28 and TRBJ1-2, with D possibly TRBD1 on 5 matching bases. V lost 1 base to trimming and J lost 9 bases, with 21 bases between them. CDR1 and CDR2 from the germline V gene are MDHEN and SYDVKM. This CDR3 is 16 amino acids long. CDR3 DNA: TGTGCCAGCAGTTTATCAACAACCGGGACGACGGGTAGCTACACCTTC. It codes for CASSLSTTGTTGSYTF.

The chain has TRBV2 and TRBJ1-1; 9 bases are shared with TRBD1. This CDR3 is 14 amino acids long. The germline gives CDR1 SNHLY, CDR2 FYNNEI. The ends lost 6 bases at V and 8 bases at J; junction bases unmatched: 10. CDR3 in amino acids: CASSARDREREAFF. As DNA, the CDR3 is TGTGCCAGCAGCGCCCGGGACAGGGAACGCGAAGCTTTCTTT.

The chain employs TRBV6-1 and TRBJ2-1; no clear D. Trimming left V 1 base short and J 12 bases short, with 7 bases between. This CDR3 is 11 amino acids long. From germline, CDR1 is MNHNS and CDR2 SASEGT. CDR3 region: CASSEVGWQFF. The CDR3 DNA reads TGTGCCAGCAGTGAAGTAGGATGGCAGTTCTTC.

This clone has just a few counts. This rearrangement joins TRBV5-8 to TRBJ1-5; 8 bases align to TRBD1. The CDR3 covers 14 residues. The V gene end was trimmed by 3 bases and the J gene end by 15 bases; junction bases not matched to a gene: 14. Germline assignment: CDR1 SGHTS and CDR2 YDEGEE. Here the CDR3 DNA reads TGTGCCAGCAGCTCCCCGGATCAGGGGGCTTTTGGGCATTTT. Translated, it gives CASSSPDQGAFGHF.

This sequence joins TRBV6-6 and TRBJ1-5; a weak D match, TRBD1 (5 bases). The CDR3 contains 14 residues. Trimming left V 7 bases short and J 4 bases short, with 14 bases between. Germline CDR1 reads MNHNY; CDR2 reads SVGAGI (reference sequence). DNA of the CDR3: TGTGCCAGCAAGCCGGGGGAGCGGAATCAGCCCCAGCATTTT. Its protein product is CASKPGERNQPQHF.

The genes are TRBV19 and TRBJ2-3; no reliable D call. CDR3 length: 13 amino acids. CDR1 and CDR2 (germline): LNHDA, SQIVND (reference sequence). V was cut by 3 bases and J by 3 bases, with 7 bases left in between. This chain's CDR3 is CASSIPGTDTQYF. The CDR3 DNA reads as TGTGCCAGTAGTATCCCCGGGACAGATACGCAGTATTTT.

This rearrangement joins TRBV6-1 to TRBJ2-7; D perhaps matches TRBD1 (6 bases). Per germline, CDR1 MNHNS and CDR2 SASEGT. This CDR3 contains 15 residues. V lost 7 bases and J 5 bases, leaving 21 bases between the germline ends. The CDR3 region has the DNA TGTGCCAGCAACGATCCCGGGACACCTGCGAACGAGCAGTACTTC. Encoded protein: CASNDPGTPANEQYF.

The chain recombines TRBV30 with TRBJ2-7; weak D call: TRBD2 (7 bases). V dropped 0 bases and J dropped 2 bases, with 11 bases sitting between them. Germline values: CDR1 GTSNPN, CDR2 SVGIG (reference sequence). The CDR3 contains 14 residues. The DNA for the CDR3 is TGTGCCTGGAGTGTGGTCGGGGGGCCCTACGAGCAGTACTTC. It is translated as CAWSVVGGPYEQYF. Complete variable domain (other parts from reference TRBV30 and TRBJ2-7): SQTIHQWPATLVQPVGSPLSLECTVEGTSNPNLYWYRQAAGRGLQLLFYSVGIGQISSEVPQNLSASRPQDRQFILSSKKLLLSDSGFYLCAWSVVGGPYEQYFGPGTRLTVT.

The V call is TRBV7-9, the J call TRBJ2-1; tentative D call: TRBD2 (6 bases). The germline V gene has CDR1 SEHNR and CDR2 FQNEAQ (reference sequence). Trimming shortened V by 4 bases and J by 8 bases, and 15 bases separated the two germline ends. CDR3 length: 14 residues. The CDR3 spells CASSYLTGADEQFF. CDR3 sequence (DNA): TGTGCCAGCAGCTATCTGACGGGAGCCGATGAGCAGTTCTTC.